The table lists the clone carrying this T cell receptor (beta chain) with many counts. Its antigen remains unknown. Trimming removed 6 bases from V and 1 base from J; junction bases left unmatched: 5. The germline V gene has CDR1 SEHNR and CDR2 FQNEAQ (reference sequence). CDR3 length: 15 residues. TCRdb analysed the reads with MiXCR anew, one entry per CDR3 protein. The data contain 110,000 or so distinct CDR3 sequences, about 28% of them seen just once; the ten biggest clones take up roughly 77%. This entry comes from a study of T cell repertoires in cytomegalovirus infection. General observations from the study: CMV-specific TCR beta clonotypes restricted by HLA-C were the ones dominating the ex vivo response. There were carriers of CMV plus the relevant HLA, and cumulative public TCR beta family frequency identified them.

The sample was CD8+ T cells from cultured PBMCs, taken from culture after CMV antigen stimulation. The chain recombines TRBV7-9 with TRBJ2-2; TRBD1 matches at 7 bases. The TCR originated in a human donor in good health (CMV status not recorded). Some clones in this sample may be carry-over from other donors' samples. The CDR3 here is CASRPWTGNTGELFF. The CDR3 coding sequence is TGTGCCAGCAGACCTTGGACAGGGAACACCGGGGAGCTGTTTTTT. The whole variable domain, filled in from reference TRBV7-9 and TRBJ2-2, reads DTGVSQNPRHKITKRGQNVTFRCDPISEHNRLYWYRQTLGQGPEFLTYFQNEAQLEKSRLLSDRFSAERPKGSFSTLEIQRTEQGDSAMYLCASRPWTGNTGELFFGEGSRLTVL.